The clone carrying this TCR beta chain was seen a handful of times. The CDR3 is 14 residues long. The J segment lost 5 bases and the V segment lost 5 bases, leaving 6 bases of the junction unmatched. Germline CDR1 reads SQVTM; CDR2 reads ANQGSEA. This record belongs to a study of early T cells in non-severe SARS-CoV-2 infection. Each CDR3 protein gets one entry after TCRdb re-called the 5' RACE reads with MiXCR. The sample holds just over 70,000 distinct CDR3 sequences, around 12% seen once. Sequencing used whole blood. The TCR comes from an adult who was a healthcare worker with PCR-confirmed SARS-CoV-2 infection or an uninfected control (not recorded which). This rearrangement joins TRBV29-1 to TRBJ2-2; 9 bases line up with TRBD2. The CDR3 protein is CSVRAGGETGELFF. DNA of the CDR3: TGCAGCGTTCGGGCGGGAGGGGAAACCGGGGAGCTGTTTTTT.